The 20 T cell receptor beta chains below all came from one sample that was sequenced in a study of CD8+CD57+ T cells in acquired aplastic anemia. The study profiled TCR beta VDJ and CDR3 using genomic DNA as template. A single record per CDR3 protein comes from TCRdb applying MiXCR to the reads. The data hold roughly 190,000 distinct CDR3 sequences, with roughly half observed a single time. Sequencing was performed on sorted CD4+, CD8+, or CD8+CD57+ T cells (not recorded which) from PBMCs. The receptors here all came from a human donor in good health, serving as a control.

The chain employs TRBV2 and TRBJ1-5; 8 nucleotides match TRBD1. From germline, CDR1 is SNHLY and CDR2 FYNNEI. The ends lost 1 base at V and 3 bases at J; junction bases unmatched: 2. The CDR3 length is 15 residues. CDR3 bases: TGTGCCAGCAGTGAAGGCAGGGGGCTCAATCAGCCCCAGCATTTT. Protein: CASSEGRGLNQPQHF.

This clonotype was observed once. A much larger clone is a single base away; this may be a read error. This rearrangement joins TRBV3-1 to TRBJ2-1; 10 bases fit TRBD2. The CDR3 runs to 16 residues. V trimming: 1 base; J trimming: 8 bases; junction bases outside the gene matches: 8. The germline V gene encodes CDR1 LGHDT and CDR2 YNNKEL (reference sequence). The CDR3 protein is CASSQGAAGGLDEQFF. The CDR3 DNA follows: TGTGCCAGCAGCCAAGGGGCAGCGGGGGGGCTGGATGAGCAGTTCTTC.

On this clonotype itself: This is likely a read error, given that the CDR3 carries no conserved phenylalanine or tryptophan at its end. The limits of the CDR3 on the DNA are not certain, so only TCRdb's listed CDR3 is given. This chain connects TRBV15 to TRBJ1-4; no check of the table's D call, TRBD1, against the DNA was made. Germline CDR1 and CDR2: LNHNV and YYDKDF (reference sequence). Including both end residues, the CDR3 is 13 amino acids long. The CDR3 loop reads CATSRPTGEAFSS.

This clonotype has at least ten counts. The rearrangement uses TRBV12-3 or TRBV12-4 and TRBJ1-4; 11 bases line up with TRBD1. The CDR3 spans 16 residues. V lost 5 bases, J lost 4 bases, and 6 bases stayed unmatched. This CDR3 is CASSPGTGGYNEKLFF. The DNA of the CDR3 is TGTGCCAGCAGTCCCGGGACAGGGGGATATAATGAAAAACTGTTTTTT.

For this clonotype: Mismatch with germline at one junction end may stem from a read error. V gene TRBV20-1 combines with J gene TRBJ2-5; tentatively, D is TRBD2 (5 bases). Germline loops: CDR1 DFQATT, CDR2 SNEGSKA (reference sequence). This CDR3 comprises 14 residues. The DNA for the CDR3 is TGTAGTACTAGACGGCCAGATACTAAAGAGACCCAGTACTTC. The encoded protein is CSTRRPDTKETQYF.

This chain links TRBV20-1 with TRBJ2-7; perhaps TRBD2 as D (6 bases). The CDR3 contains 12 residues. The germline gives CDR1 DFQATT, CDR2 SNEGSKA (reference sequence). The germline V and J ends were trimmed by 4 bases and 3 bases, with 10 bases remaining between them. The CDR3 is CSATASDYEQYF. The CDR3 DNA is TGCAGTGCTACGGCTAGCGACTACGAGCAGTACTTC.

This clonotype was found once. This CDR3 fails to terminate in the conserved phenylalanine or tryptophan, so it likely reflects a read error. The gene calls are TRBV9 and TRBJ2-7; possibly TRBD1 or TRBD2 for D (6 bases each). CDR1 and CDR2 (germline): SGDLS, YYNGEE. Between the trimmed V and J ends, which lost 4 bases and 0 bases, there was a span of 11 bases. CDR3 length: 14 residues. CDR3 in amino acids: CASSPTGASYEQYL. The CDR3 nucleotides read TGTGCCAGCAGCCCCACGGGGGCCTCCTACGAGCAGTACCTT.

The chain is built from TRBV11-3 and TRBJ2-5; D ambiguous. The CDR3 length is 13 residues. Germline assignment: CDR1 SGHNT and CDR2 YENEEA. Trimming removed 1 base from V and 5 bases from J, with 8 bases in between. In DNA, the CDR3 is TGTGCCAGCAGCTTAGGATACCTGGAGACCCAGTACTTC. Translating gives CASSLGYLETQYF. The full variable domain, completed using reference TRBV11-3 and TRBJ2-5, is EAGVVQSPRYKIIEKKQPVAFWCNPISGHNTLYWYLQNLGQGPELLIRYENEEAVDDSQLPKDRFSAERLKGVDSTLKIQPAELGDSAVYLCASSLGYLETQYFGPGTRLLVL.

The CDR3 reads CASSRGITGELFF. For the CDR3, the DNA is TGTGCCAGCTCACGAGGCATCACCGGGGAGCTGTTTTTT. The gene calls are TRBV18 and TRBJ2-2; D ambiguous. Germline V gene data show CDR1 as KGHSH and CDR2 as LQKENI. The CDR3 loop spans 13 amino acids. V gave up 4 bases and J gave up 4 bases, with 7 bases separating them. The full variable domain, rest sourced from reference TRBV18 and TRBJ2-2, is NAGVMQNPRHLVRRRGQEARLRCSPMKGHSHVYWYRQLPEEGLKFMVYLQKENIIDESGMPKERFSAEFPKEGPSILRIQQVVRGDSAAYFCASSRGITGELFFGEGSRLTVL.

This clonotype was seen a handful of times. The chain links TRBV27 to TRBJ2-4; D is undetermined. Trimming took off 4 bases at V and 4 bases at J, with 14 bases between the two ends. The CDR3 extends over 15 amino acids. The germline V gene encodes CDR1 MNHEY and CDR2 SMNVEV (reference sequence). CDR3: CASSSHSLRKNIQYF. The CDR3 DNA reads as TGTGCCAGCAGTTCTCATTCGTTGAGGAAAAACATTCAGTACTTC.

This clonotype was seen only a few times. A much bigger clone sits one base away, suggesting this may be a read error. V is TRBV20-1 and J is TRBJ1-5; D uncertain. The CDR3 loop spans 14 amino acids. Per germline, CDR1 DFQATT and CDR2 SNEGSKA (reference sequence). Trimming shortened V by 4 bases and J by 3 bases, and 13 bases separated the two germline ends. The DNA of the CDR3 is TGCAGTGCTACAAGATCCGGTTCCAATCAGCCCCAGCATTTT. Translating it yields CSATRSGSNQPQHF.

This clonotype appeared many times. The chain uses TRBV5-1 and TRBJ2-7; 9 bases are a match to TRBD1. Losses at the gene ends were 3 bases for V and 3 bases for J; bases not matched to a gene: 1. The CDR3 length is 13 residues. Per the germline V gene, CDR1 is SGHRS and CDR2 is YFSETQ. This CDR3 reads CASSSGQGYEQYF. The CDR3 region has the DNA TGCGCCAGCAGCTCGGGACAGGGCTACGAGCAGTACTTC.

This chain joins TRBV10-3 and TRBJ1-2; 9 bases agree with TRBD1. V lost 3 bases, J lost 4 bases, and 3 bases stayed unmatched. The germline CDR1 and CDR2 sequences are ENHRY and SYGVKD. This CDR3 has 14 amino acids. CDR3 sequence (DNA): TGTGCCATCAGTGAAGGACAGGGGAGCTATGGCTACACCTTC. It yields the protein CAISEGQGSYGYTF.

The gene calls are TRBV24-1 and TRBJ1-6; D not resolved. V gave up 9 bases and J gave up 16 bases, with 9 bases separating them. The length of the CDR3 is 9 residues. CDR1 and CDR2 (germline): KGHDR, SFDVKD. This CDR3 reads CATPLSLHF. CDR3 nucleotide sequence: TGTGCCACCCCCTTGTCTCTCCACTTT.

This clonotype was found many times. The rearrangement links TRBV5-1 to TRBJ1-3, with D possibly TRBD1 on 5 matching bases. This CDR3 is built from 16 residues. Looked up from germline, CDR1 is SGHRS and CDR2 is YFSETQ. V was pared by 4 bases and J by 1 base, with 15 bases between. The DNA of the CDR3 is TGCGCCAGCAGCGTACAGGCCGCAGGGTCTGGAAACACCATATATTTT. Protein sequence: CASSVQAAGSGNTIYF.

In this sample, this clonotype turned up many times. In DNA, the CDR3 is TGTGCCAGTAGTACCTTACATGGGGGCGCCTACGGCTACACCTTC. The encoded protein is CASSTLHGGAYGYTF. V is TRBV19 and J is TRBJ1-2; D may be TRBD1 (6 bases). The CDR3 loop spans 15 amino acids. In germline, CDR1 is LNHDA, CDR2 SQIVND (reference sequence). Trimming stripped 4 bases from V and 8 bases from J, with 20 bases between. Full variable domain (remainder filled in from reference TRBV19 and TRBJ1-2): DGGITQSPKYLFRKEGQNVTLSCEQNLNHDAMYWYRQDPGQGLRLIYYSQIVNDFQKGDIAEGYSVSREKKESFPLTVTSAQKNPTAFYLCASSTLHGGAYGYTFGSGTRLTVV.

V usage is TRBV10-3 and J usage is TRBJ1-6; 8 positions match TRBD1. This CDR3 has 14 amino acids. Trimming cost V 8 bases and J 6 bases; bases outside gene matches: 6. Germline lookup yields CDR1 ENHRY and CDR2 SYGVKD. CDR3: CAIGTGHSNSPLHF. The CDR3 DNA reads TGTGCCATCGGGACAGGTCATAGTAATTCACCCCTCCACTTT.

The chain combines TRBV6-2 or TRBV6-3 with TRBJ2-7; D is uncertain. Germline CDR1 reads MNHEY; CDR2 reads SVGEGT. This CDR3 is built from 11 residues. V lost 5 bases and J lost 5, with 7 bases in between. CDR3 region: CASSNGHEQYF. CDR3 in DNA: TGTGCCAGCAGTAACGGACACGAGCAGTACTTC.

To note about this clonotype: Because the CDR3 is missing its conserved closing phenylalanine or tryptophan, this is likely a read error. The DNA is omitted, as the CDR3 cannot be located on it reliably, and the CDR3 follows TCRdb's listing. The chain employs TRBV7-9 and TRBJ2-2; the DNA was not compared with TRBD1, the D call given in the table. Both ends counted, the CDR3 spans 10 residues. Per germline, CDR1 SEHNR and CDR2 FQNEAQ (reference sequence). The CDR3 loop reads CASSSGTGLT.

There are many counts of this clonotype. This chain uses TRBV10-3 with TRBJ2-2; D not resolved. The germline V gene has CDR1 ENHRY and CDR2 SYGVKD. This CDR3 has 14 residues. The V gene lost 4 bases and the J gene lost 6 bases, with 12 bases spanning the gap. The CDR3 DNA reads as TGTGCCATCAGTGGTGGCAGTAGGTCCGGGGAGCTGTTTTTT. It encodes CAISGGSRSGELFF.